This is a list of T cell receptor beta chains from one sample in a study of beta chain features in type 1 diabetes. Sequencing used immunoSEQ multiplex PCR; TCRdb keeps in-frame clones, though not all of them. This sample carries 600,000 to 650,000 clones, roughly 15% of them seen once, and the ten largest clones take about 0.093%. Sequenced input: naive CD4+ T cells from blood. Receptor source: a man aged 18 to 29 in good health. Both conserved end residues are part of each CDR3. Each record gives: D gene, clone size, CDR3 length, V gene, J gene, CDR3 DNA, CDR3 protein. A D gene is named only where the DNA matches it firmly. The size entry is marked missing in some rows and otherwise reads once, few, many or a size class.

d_call: NA; clone_size: NA; cdr3_length: 14; v_call: TRBV7-9; j_call: TRBJ2-5; cdr3_nt: TGTGCCAGCAGCTTAGAGGTTGTACGAGAGACCCAGTACTTC; cdr3_aa: CASSLEVVRETQYF
d_call: NA; clone_size: NA; cdr3_length: 16; v_call: TRBV5-4; j_call: TRBJ2-1; cdr3_nt: TGTGCCAGCAGCCTACCTGCCATCCCTAGGTACAATGAGCAGTTCTTC; cdr3_aa: CASSLPAIPRYNEQFF
d_call: NA; clone_size: NA; cdr3_length: 16; v_call: TRBV28; j_call: TRBJ2-2; cdr3_nt: TGTGCCAGCAGAGACCGCCGGGGGCTTAACACCGGGGAGCTGTTTTTT; cdr3_aa: CASRDRRGLNTGELFF
d_call: TRBD1; clone_size: NA; cdr3_length: 14; v_call: TRBV27; j_call: TRBJ2-5; cdr3_nt: TGTGCCAGCAGTTTCGGGACAGGACTCAGTACCCAGTACTTC; cdr3_aa: CASSFGTGLSTQYF
d_call: NA; clone_size: NA; cdr3_length: 14; v_call: TRBV5-6; j_call: TRBJ2-7; cdr3_nt: TGTGCCAGCAGCTTGAACGGGAGATTTTACGAGCAGTACTTC; cdr3_aa: CASSLNGRFYEQYF
d_call: TRBD1; clone_size: NA; cdr3_length: 16; v_call: TRBV6-6; j_call: TRBJ2-7; cdr3_nt: TGTGCCAGCAGTCCGGGTCGGGGGGACAGGGACCACGAGCAGTACTTC; cdr3_aa: CASSPGRGDRDHEQYF
d_call: TRBD2; clone_size: few; cdr3_length: 18; v_call: TRBV9; j_call: TRBJ2-1; cdr3_nt: TGTGCCAGCTCACGATCCCCCGGGACTAGCGGGAGGGGCAATGAGCAGTTCTTC; cdr3_aa: CASSRSPGTSGRGNEQFF
d_call: NA; clone_size: few; cdr3_length: 17; v_call: TRBV5-5; j_call: TRBJ1-1; cdr3_nt: TGTGCCAGCAGCTTGGCCTGGGCAGGGGCTGGGAACACTGAAGCTTTCTTT; cdr3_aa: CASSLAWAGAGNTEAFF
d_call: NA; clone_size: NA; cdr3_length: 11; v_call: TRBV29-1; j_call: TRBJ1-1; cdr3_nt: TGCAGCGTTGAAACCAACACTGAAGCTTTCTTT; cdr3_aa: CSVETNTEAFF
d_call: NA; clone_size: NA; cdr3_length: 13; v_call: TRBV6-6; j_call: TRBJ2-3; cdr3_nt: TGTGCCAGCACGAGCGACGGCACAGATACGCAGTATTTT; cdr3_aa: CASTSDGTDTQYF
d_call: TRBD2; clone_size: few; cdr3_length: 15; v_call: TRBV5-1; j_call: TRBJ2-1; cdr3_nt: TGCGCCAGCCGGTCGGCGGGACTAGCGGGTAATGAGCAGTTCTTC; cdr3_aa: CASRSAGLAGNEQFF
d_call: NA; clone_size: NA; cdr3_length: 16; v_call: TRBV18; j_call: TRBJ1-5; cdr3_nt: TGTGCCAGCTCACCAAATTCCCGGGGTGGCAATCAGCCCCAGCATTTT; cdr3_aa: CASSPNSRGGNQPQHF
d_call: NA; clone_size: NA; cdr3_length: 15; v_call: TRBV11-2; j_call: TRBJ2-1; cdr3_nt: TGTGCCAGCAGCTTAGCTCGCGGGGCCTACAATGAGCAGTTCTTC; cdr3_aa: CASSLARGAYNEQFF
d_call: NA; clone_size: NA; cdr3_length: 16; v_call: TRBV4-1; j_call: TRBJ1-1; cdr3_nt: TGCGCCAGCAGCCAAACTCCGGGACACCTGAACACTGAAGCTTTCTTT; cdr3_aa: CASSQTPGHLNTEAFF
d_call: NA; clone_size: few; cdr3_length: 16; v_call: TRBV5-1; j_call: TRBJ2-7; cdr3_nt: TGCGCCAGCAGCTTGGCCAGAACAAATGAGGCCTACGAGCAGTACTTC; cdr3_aa: CASSLARTNEAYEQYF
d_call: TRBD1; clone_size: NA; cdr3_length: 16; v_call: TRBV7-8; j_call: TRBJ2-7; cdr3_nt: TGTGCCAGCAGCTTATTACTCGGGACAGGTGTGGGCGAGCAGTACTTC; cdr3_aa: CASSLLLGTGVGEQYF
d_call: NA; clone_size: few; cdr3_length: 13; v_call: TRBV28; j_call: TRBJ1-1; cdr3_nt: TGTGCCAGCAGGTTATCAGGGATGGCTGAAGCTTTCTTT; cdr3_aa: CASRLSGMAEAFF
d_call: NA; clone_size: NA; cdr3_length: 10; v_call: TRBV30; j_call: TRBJ2-3; cdr3_nt: TGTGCCGGGTACACAGATACGCAGTATTTT; cdr3_aa: CAGYTDTQYF
d_call: NA; clone_size: few; cdr3_length: 14; v_call: TRBV18; j_call: TRBJ2-2; cdr3_nt: TGTGCCAGCTCACCTTTGGGGAACACCGGGGAGCTGTTTTTT; cdr3_aa: CASSPLGNTGELFF
d_call: TRBD1; clone_size: once; cdr3_length: 17; v_call: TRBV5-1; j_call: TRBJ2-5; cdr3_nt: TGCGCCAGCAGCCCCGACCCCGGGACAGGGGGTTCTGAGACCCAGTACTTC; cdr3_aa: CASSPDPGTGGSETQYF
d_call: TRBD1; clone_size: NA; cdr3_length: 14; v_call: TRBV7-9; j_call: TRBJ1-1; cdr3_nt: TGTGCCAGCAGCTTAATGGGGACAGACACTGAAGCTTTCTTT; cdr3_aa: CASSLMGTDTEAFF
d_call: NA; clone_size: few; cdr3_length: 13; v_call: TRBV5-8; j_call: TRBJ1-2; cdr3_nt: TGTGCCAGCAGCCCTTCAAGAGACTATGGCTACACCTTC; cdr3_aa: CASSPSRDYGYTF
d_call: NA; clone_size: few; cdr3_length: 15; v_call: TRBV7-9; j_call: TRBJ2-7; cdr3_nt: TGTGCCAGCAGCTTAGCTCCACTGCTAACTGGCGAGCAGTACTTC; cdr3_aa: CASSLAPLLTGEQYF
d_call: TRBD1; clone_size: NA; cdr3_length: 19; v_call: TRBV7-2; j_call: TRBJ2-4; cdr3_nt: TGTGCCAGCAGCCCTTATCCGACAGGGGTAGGGAGGGCCAAAAACATTCAGTACTTC; cdr3_aa: CASSPYPTGVGRAKNIQYF
d_call: NA; clone_size: NA; cdr3_length: 16; v_call: TRBV10-3; j_call: TRBJ2-1; cdr3_nt: TGTGCCATCAGTGGACGGAGGGGGGTCTCCTACAATGAGCAGTTCTTC; cdr3_aa: CAISGRRGVSYNEQFF
d_call: TRBD1; clone_size: NA; cdr3_length: 15; v_call: TRBV9; j_call: TRBJ2-4; cdr3_nt: TGTGCCAGCAGCGTAGATGGACAGGGGAAAAACATTCAGTACTTC; cdr3_aa: CASSVDGQGKNIQYF
d_call: TRBD1; clone_size: few; cdr3_length: 14; v_call: TRBV9; j_call: TRBJ1-2; cdr3_nt: TGTGCCAGCAGCGTCGACAGGGCCCTCTATGGCTACACCTTC; cdr3_aa: CASSVDRALYGYTF
d_call: TRBD1; clone_size: once; cdr3_length: 14; v_call: TRBV9; j_call: TRBJ2-7; cdr3_nt: TGTGCCAGCAGCGGAGACAGGGGCTCCTACGAGCAGTACTTC; cdr3_aa: CASSGDRGSYEQYF
d_call: NA; clone_size: few; cdr3_length: 17; v_call: TRBV5-1; j_call: TRBJ2-3; cdr3_nt: TGCGCCAGCAGCTTGTTCCCGCTTGGACAGCGCACAGATACGCAGTATTTT; cdr3_aa: CASSLFPLGQRTDTQYF
d_call: TRBD1; clone_size: NA; cdr3_length: 14; v_call: TRBV9; j_call: TRBJ2-1; cdr3_nt: TGTGCCAGCAGCCCCGGACAGGGTATTCATGAGCAGTTCTTC; cdr3_aa: CASSPGQGIHEQFF
d_call: NA; clone_size: NA; cdr3_length: 16; v_call: TRBV13; j_call: TRBJ2-7; cdr3_nt: TGTGCCAGCAGCTTGGCCTGGGGCGGGCCCTCCTACGAGCAGTACTTC; cdr3_aa: CASSLAWGGPSYEQYF
d_call: TRBD2; clone_size: NA; cdr3_length: 14; v_call: TRBV29-1; j_call: TRBJ2-2; cdr3_nt: TGCAGCGCCGCTAGCGGGGTAAACACCGGGGAGCTGTTTTTT; cdr3_aa: CSAASGVNTGELFF
d_call: TRBD2; clone_size: NA; cdr3_length: 16; v_call: TRBV14; j_call: TRBJ2-1; cdr3_nt: TGTGCCAGCAGCCCACTCAATTTAGCGGGCCACAATGAGCAGTTCTTC; cdr3_aa: CASSPLNLAGHNEQFF
d_call: NA; clone_size: NA; cdr3_length: 14; v_call: TRBV7-9; j_call: TRBJ2-7; cdr3_nt: TGTGCCAGCAGTTTCCGGGGGGCTTTGGACGAGCAGTACTTC; cdr3_aa: CASSFRGALDEQYF
d_call: NA; clone_size: few; cdr3_length: 16; v_call: TRBV5-6; j_call: TRBJ2-1; cdr3_nt: TGTGCCAGCAGCGGCGGCGGGTGGTACGACTACAATGAGCAGTTCTTC; cdr3_aa: CASSGGGWYDYNEQFF
d_call: TRBD2; clone_size: NA; cdr3_length: 16; v_call: TRBV4-2; j_call: TRBJ2-3; cdr3_nt: TGTGCCAGCAGTTCCCCCCCTAGCGGGAGCACAGATACGCAGTATTTT; cdr3_aa: CASSSPPSGSTDTQYF
d_call: NA; clone_size: once; cdr3_length: 14; v_call: TRBV9; j_call: TRBJ1-1; cdr3_nt: TGTGCCAGCAGCGTGGGTGTGAAGGATGGGGAAGCTTTCTTT; cdr3_aa: CASSVGVKDGEAFF
d_call: NA; clone_size: NA; cdr3_length: 15; v_call: TRBV29-1; j_call: TRBJ2-1; cdr3_nt: TGCAGCGTTAGGCCCTCTTGGCCGGCCTACAATGAGCAGTTCTTC; cdr3_aa: CSVRPSWPAYNEQFF
d_call: TRBD1; clone_size: NA; cdr3_length: 16; v_call: TRBV28; j_call: TRBJ2-6; cdr3_nt: TGTGCCAGCAGTCAGGACAGGGGATCTGGGGCCAACGTCCTGACTTTC; cdr3_aa: CASSQDRGSGANVLTF
d_call: NA; clone_size: NA; cdr3_length: 10; v_call: TRBV20-1; j_call: TRBJ2-1; cdr3_nt: TGCAGTGCTACGAGGAATGAGCAGTTCTTC; cdr3_aa: CSATRNEQFF
d_call: NA; clone_size: NA; cdr3_length: 15; v_call: TRBV5-1; j_call: TRBJ1-2; cdr3_nt: TGCGCCAGCAGCCCAACCCGACAGGACAACTATGGCTACACCTTC; cdr3_aa: CASSPTRQDNYGYTF
d_call: TRBD1; clone_size: few; cdr3_length: 16; v_call: TRBV7-7; j_call: TRBJ1-2; cdr3_nt: TGTGCTAGCAGCCCCCCTCGACAGGGGGTGGACTATGGCTACACCTTC; cdr3_aa: CASSPPRQGVDYGYTF
d_call: TRBD1; clone_size: few; cdr3_length: 16; v_call: TRBV19; j_call: TRBJ1-2; cdr3_nt: TGTGCCAGTAGTAGCGGGACAGCCACAACTAACTATGGCTACACCTTC; cdr3_aa: CASSSGTATTNYGYTF
d_call: TRBD1; clone_size: NA; cdr3_length: 14; v_call: TRBV7-9; j_call: TRBJ1-2; cdr3_nt: TGTGCCAGCAGCTTTGGACAGGCTTTCTATGGCTACACCTTC; cdr3_aa: CASSFGQAFYGYTF
d_call: NA; clone_size: NA; cdr3_length: 13; v_call: TRBV11-1; j_call: TRBJ2-2; cdr3_nt: TGTGCCAGCAGCCGATTAGCTGTCGGGGAGCTGTTTTTT; cdr3_aa: CASSRLAVGELFF
d_call: TRBD1; clone_size: few; cdr3_length: 16; v_call: TRBV7-3; j_call: TRBJ2-3; cdr3_nt: TGTGCCAGCAGCTTTGGGACAGGGGGCGAGGGAAATACGCAGTATTTT; cdr3_aa: CASSFGTGGEGNTQYF
d_call: NA; clone_size: NA; cdr3_length: 13; v_call: TRBV6-5; j_call: TRBJ2-6; cdr3_nt: TGTGCCATCAGACTATCTGGGGCCAACGTCCTGACTTTC; cdr3_aa: CAIRLSGANVLTF